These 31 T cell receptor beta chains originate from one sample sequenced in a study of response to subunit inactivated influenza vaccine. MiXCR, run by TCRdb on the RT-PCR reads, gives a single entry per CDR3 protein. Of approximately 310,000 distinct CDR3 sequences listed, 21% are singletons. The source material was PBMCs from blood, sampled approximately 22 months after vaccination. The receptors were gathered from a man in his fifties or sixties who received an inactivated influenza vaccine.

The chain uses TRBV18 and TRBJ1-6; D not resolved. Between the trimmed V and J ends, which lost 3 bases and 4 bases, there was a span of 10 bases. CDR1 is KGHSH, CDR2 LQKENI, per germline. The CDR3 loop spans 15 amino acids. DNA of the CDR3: TGTGCCAGCTCACCCCAGACGAATTATAATTCACCCCTCCACTTT. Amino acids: CASSPQTNYNSPLHF.

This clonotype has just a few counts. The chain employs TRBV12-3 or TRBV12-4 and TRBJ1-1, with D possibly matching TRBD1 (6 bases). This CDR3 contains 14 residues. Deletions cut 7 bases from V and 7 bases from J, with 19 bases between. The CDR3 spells CASTPGQTRVEAFF. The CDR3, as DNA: TGTGCCAGCACCCCCGGACAGACTAGGGTTGAAGCTTTCTTT.

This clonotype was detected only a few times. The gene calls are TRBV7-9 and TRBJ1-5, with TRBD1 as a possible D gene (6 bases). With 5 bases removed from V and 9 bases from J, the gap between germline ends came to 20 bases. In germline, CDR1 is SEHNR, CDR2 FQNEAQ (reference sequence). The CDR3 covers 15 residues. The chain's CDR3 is CASSRGRGGSGPQHF. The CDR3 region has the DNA TGTGCCAGCAGCCGGGGCAGGGGCGGCTCTGGGCCCCAGCATTTT.

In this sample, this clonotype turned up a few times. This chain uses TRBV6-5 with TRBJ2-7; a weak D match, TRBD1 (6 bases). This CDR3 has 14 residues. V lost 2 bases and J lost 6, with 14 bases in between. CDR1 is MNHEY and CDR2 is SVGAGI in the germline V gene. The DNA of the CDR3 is TGTGCCAGCAGTTACAGGAACAGGGTAACCGAGCAGTACTTC. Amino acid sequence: CASSYRNRVTEQYF.

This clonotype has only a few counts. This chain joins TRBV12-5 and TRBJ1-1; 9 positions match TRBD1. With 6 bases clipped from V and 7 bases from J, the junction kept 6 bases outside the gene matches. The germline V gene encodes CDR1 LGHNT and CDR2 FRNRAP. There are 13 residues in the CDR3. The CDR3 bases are TGTGCTAGTGGGGCCGGGACAGGGAGTGAAGCTTTCTTT. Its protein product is CASGAGTGSEAFF.

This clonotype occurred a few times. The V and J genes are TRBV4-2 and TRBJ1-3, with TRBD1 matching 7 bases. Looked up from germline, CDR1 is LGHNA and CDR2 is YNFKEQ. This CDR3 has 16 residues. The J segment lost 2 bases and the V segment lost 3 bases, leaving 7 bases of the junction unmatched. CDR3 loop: CASSQSTGRAGNTIYF. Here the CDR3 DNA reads TGTGCCAGCAGCCAGTCGACAGGGAGGGCTGGAAACACCATATATTTT.

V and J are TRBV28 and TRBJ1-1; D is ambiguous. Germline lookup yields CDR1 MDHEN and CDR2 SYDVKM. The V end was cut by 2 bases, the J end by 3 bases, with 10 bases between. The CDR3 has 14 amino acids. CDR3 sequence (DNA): TGTGCCAGCAGTTTACGGGTGCGGCACACTGAAGCTTTCTTT. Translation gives CASSLRVRHTEAFF.

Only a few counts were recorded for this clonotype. Written as DNA, the CDR3 is TGTGCCAGCAGCTTAGTAGGTGATGGGGGTTACGAGCAGTACTTC. Protein product: CASSLVGDGGYEQYF. The chain combines TRBV7-2 with TRBJ2-7, with D possibly called TRBD1 or TRBD2 (5 bases each). CDR1 and CDR2 (germline): SGHTA, FQGNSA. The CDR3 is 15 amino acids. Trimming shortened V by 1 base and J by 4 bases, and 14 bases separated the two germline ends. Variable domain in full (rest from reference TRBV7-2 and TRBJ2-7): GAGVSQSPSNKVTEKGKDVELRCDPISGHTALYWYRQSLGQGLEFLIYFQGNSAPDKSGLPSDRFSAERTGGSVSTLTIQRTQQEDSAVYLCASSLVGDGGYEQYFGPGTRLTVT.

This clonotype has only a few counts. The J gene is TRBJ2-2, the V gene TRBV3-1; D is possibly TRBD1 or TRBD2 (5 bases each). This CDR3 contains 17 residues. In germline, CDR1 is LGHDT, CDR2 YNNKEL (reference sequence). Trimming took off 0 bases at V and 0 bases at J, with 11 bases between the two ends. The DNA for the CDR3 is TGTGCCAGCAGCCAAGATAGGGGCGGGTCGAACACCGGGGAGCTGTTTTTT. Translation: CASSQDRGGSNTGELFF.

CDR3 nucleotides: TGTGCCAGCAGGGGTGGTGGCTCCTACGAGCAGTACTTC. Translating gives CASRGGGSYEQYF. This sequence joins TRBV5-6 and TRBJ2-7; D is undetermined. V gave up 5 bases and J gave up 0 bases, with 9 bases separating them. Germline V lookup: CDR1 SGHDT, CDR2 YYEEEE. The CDR3 is 13 amino acids.

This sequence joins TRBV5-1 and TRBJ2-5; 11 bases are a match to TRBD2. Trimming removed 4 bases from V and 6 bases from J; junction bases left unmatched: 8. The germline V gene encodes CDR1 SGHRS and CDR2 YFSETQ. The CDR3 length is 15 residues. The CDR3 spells CASSQVAGGPQTQYF. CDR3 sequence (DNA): TGCGCCAGCAGCCAAGTAGCGGGGGGGCCCCAGACCCAGTACTTC.

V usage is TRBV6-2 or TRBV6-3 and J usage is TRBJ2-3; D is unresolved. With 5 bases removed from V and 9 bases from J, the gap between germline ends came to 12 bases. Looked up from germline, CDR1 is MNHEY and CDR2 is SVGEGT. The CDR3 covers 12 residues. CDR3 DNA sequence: TGTGCCAGCAGTACGGGTTCGTGGACGCAGTATTTT. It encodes CASSTGSWTQYF.

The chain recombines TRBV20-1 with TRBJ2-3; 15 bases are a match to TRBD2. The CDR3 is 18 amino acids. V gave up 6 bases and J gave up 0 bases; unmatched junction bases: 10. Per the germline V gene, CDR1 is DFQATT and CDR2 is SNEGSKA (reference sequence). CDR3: CSAGGGLAGGSSTDTQYF. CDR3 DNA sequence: TGCAGTGCAGGGGGCGGACTAGCGGGAGGGTCTAGCACAGATACGCAGTATTTT.

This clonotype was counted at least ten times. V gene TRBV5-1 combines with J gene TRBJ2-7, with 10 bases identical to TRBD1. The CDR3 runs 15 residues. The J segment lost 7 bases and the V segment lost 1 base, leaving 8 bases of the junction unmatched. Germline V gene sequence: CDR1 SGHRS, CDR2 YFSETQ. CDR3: CASSLTGTGEWEQYF. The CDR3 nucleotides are TGCGCCAGCAGCTTGACCGGGACAGGGGAGTGGGAGCAGTACTTC.

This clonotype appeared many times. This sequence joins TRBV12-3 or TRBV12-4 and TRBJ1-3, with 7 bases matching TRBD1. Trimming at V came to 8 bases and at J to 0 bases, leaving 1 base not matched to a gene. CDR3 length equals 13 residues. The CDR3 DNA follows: TGTGCCAGCGACAGGGACTCTGGAAACACCATATATTTT. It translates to CASDRDSGNTIYF.

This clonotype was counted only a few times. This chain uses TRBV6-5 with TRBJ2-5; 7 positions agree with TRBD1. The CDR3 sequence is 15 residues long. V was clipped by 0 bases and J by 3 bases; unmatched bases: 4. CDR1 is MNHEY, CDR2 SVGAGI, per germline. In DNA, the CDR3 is TGTGCCAGCAGTTACTCGGGACAGAGAGAAGAGACCCAGTACTTC. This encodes CASSYSGQREETQYF.

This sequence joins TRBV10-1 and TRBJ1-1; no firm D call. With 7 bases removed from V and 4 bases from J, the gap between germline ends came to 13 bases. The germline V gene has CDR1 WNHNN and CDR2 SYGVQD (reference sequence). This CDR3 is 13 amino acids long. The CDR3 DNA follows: TGCGCCAGCATCGGACCTTTGGGCACTGAAGCTTTCTTT. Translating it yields CASIGPLGTEAFF.

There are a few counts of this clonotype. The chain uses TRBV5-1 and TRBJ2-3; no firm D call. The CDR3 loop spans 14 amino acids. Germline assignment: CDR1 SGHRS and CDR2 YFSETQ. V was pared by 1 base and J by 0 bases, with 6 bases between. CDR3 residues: CASSLMDSTDTQYF. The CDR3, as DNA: TGCGCCAGCAGCTTGATGGACAGCACAGATACGCAGTATTTT. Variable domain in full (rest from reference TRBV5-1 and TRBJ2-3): KAGVTQTPRYLIKTRGQQVTLSCSPISGHRSVSWYQQTPGQGLQFLFEYFSETQRNKGNFPGRFSGRQFSNSRSEMNVSTLELGDSALYLCASSLMDSTDTQYFGPGTRLTVL.

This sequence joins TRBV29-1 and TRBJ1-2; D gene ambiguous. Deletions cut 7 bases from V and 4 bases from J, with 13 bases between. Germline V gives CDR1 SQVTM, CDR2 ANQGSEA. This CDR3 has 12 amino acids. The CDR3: CSARFVGYGYTF. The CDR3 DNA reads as TGCAGCGCTAGATTCGTTGGCTATGGCTACACCTTC.

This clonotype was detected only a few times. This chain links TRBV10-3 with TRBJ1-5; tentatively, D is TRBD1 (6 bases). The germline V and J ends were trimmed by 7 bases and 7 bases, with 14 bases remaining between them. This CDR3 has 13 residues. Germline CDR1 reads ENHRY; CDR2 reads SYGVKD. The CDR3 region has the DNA TGTGCCATCAACGACAGGTCCGAGCAGCCCCAGCATTTT. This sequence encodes CAINDRSEQPQHF.

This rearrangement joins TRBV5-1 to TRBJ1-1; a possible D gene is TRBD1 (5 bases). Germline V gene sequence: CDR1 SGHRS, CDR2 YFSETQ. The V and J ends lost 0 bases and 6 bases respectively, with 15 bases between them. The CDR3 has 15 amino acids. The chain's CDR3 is CASSLGGGRRAEAFF. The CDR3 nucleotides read TGCGCCAGCAGCTTGGGCGGGGGTCGGCGGGCTGAAGCTTTCTTT.

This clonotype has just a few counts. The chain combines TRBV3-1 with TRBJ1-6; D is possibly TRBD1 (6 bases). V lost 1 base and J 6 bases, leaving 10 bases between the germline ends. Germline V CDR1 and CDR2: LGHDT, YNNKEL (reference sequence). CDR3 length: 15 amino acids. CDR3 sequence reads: CASSQGGQSNSPLHF. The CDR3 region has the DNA TGTGCCAGCAGCCAAGGGGGGCAGTCTAATTCACCCCTCCACTTT.

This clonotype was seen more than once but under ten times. CDR3 amino acids: CASSVSGGYEQYF. For the CDR3, the DNA is TGTGCCAGCAGTGTTTCAGGGGGATACGAGCAGTACTTC. The chain combines TRBV6-1 with TRBJ2-7, with 7 nucleotides matching TRBD1. Germline V gives CDR1 MNHNS, CDR2 SASEGT. The ends lost 4 bases at V and 4 bases at J; junction bases unmatched: 4. The CDR3 is 13 amino acids.

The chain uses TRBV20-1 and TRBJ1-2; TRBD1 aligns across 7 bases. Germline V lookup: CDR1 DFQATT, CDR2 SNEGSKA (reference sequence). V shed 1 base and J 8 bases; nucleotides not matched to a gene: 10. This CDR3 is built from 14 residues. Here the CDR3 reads CSARVRDSLGGYTF. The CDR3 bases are TGCAGTGCTAGAGTACGGGACAGTTTGGGCGGCTACACCTTC.

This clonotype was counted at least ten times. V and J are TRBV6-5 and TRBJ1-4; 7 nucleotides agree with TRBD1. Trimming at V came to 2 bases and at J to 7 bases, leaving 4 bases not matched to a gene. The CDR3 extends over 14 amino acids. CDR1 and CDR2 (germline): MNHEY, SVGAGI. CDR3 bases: TGTGCCAGCAGTTACGGGACAGAAGCTGAAAAACTGTTTTTT. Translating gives CASSYGTEAEKLFF.

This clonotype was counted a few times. CDR3 DNA: TGTGCCAGCAACCCCCCGACGGTCTCTGGCTACACCTTC. This translates into CASNPPTVSGYTF. V gene TRBV5-5 combines with J gene TRBJ1-2, with unresolved D. The V end was cut by 6 bases, the J end by 7 bases, with 16 bases between. Germline V CDR1 and CDR2: SGHKS, YYEKEE (reference sequence). This CDR3 has 13 residues.

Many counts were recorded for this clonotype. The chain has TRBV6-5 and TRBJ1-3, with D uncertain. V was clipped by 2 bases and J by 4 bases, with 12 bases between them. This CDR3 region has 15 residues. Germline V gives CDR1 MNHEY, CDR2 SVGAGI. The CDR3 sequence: CASSYLGGGGNTIYF. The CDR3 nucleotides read TGTGCCAGCAGTTACCTCGGCGGAGGCGGAAACACCATATATTTT.

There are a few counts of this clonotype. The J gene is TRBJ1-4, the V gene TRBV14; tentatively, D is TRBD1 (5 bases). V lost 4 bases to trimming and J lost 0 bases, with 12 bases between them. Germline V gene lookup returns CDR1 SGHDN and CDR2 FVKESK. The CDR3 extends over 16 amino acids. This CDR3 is CASSRTQGATNEKLFF. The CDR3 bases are TGTGCCAGCAGCCGGACGCAGGGCGCAACTAATGAAAAACTGTTTTTT.

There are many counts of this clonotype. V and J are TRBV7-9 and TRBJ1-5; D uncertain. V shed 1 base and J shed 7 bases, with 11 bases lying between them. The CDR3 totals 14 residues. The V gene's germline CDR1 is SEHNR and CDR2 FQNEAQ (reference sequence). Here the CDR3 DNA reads TGTGCCAGCAGCTTAGAGGGATTAGGCCAGCCCCAGCATTTT. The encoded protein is CASSLEGLGQPQHF.

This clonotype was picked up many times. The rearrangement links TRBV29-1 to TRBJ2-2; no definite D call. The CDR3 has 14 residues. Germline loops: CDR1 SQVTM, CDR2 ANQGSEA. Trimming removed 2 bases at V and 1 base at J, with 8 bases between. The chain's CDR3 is CSVENAMNTGELFF. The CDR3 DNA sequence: TGCAGCGTTGAAAATGCGATGAACACCGGGGAGCTGTTTTTT.

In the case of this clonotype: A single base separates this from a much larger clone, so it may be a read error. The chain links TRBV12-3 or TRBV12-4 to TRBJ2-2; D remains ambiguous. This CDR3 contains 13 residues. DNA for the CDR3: TGTGCCAGCAGTTTAGGTCTTACCGAGGAGCTGTTTTTT. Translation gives CASSLGLTEELFF.